The present T cell receptor (beta chain) was sequenced within a study of identical twins. This clonotype was counted at least ten times. Its antigen is unidentified. V gave up 3 bases and J gave up 2 bases, with 8 bases separating them. Germline V gives CDR1 SGHRS, CDR2 YFSETQ. This CDR3 is built from 13 residues. Study results and limitations: Analyses of zero insertions could be partly confounded by invariant MAIT and iNKT cells.

TCRdb reprocessed the 5' RACE reads via MiXCR and lists one record per CDR3 protein. This sample has about 240,000 distinct CDR3 sequences, with roughly a tenth found just once. The receptor was isolated from a man between 45 and 60 years old in good health. The sequenced sample consisted of memory T cells sorted from blood. The rearrangement uses TRBV5-1 and TRBJ2-5, with TRBD1 as a possible D gene (6 bases). CDR3 DNA: TGCGCCAGCAGCTACCAGGGGCAAGAGACCCAGTACTTC. Protein sequence: CASSYQGQETQYF.